This entry lists 11 T cell receptor beta chains sequenced from one sample in a study of cytotoxic CD8 clonotypes in ibrutinib-treated CLL. Generated by immunoSEQ multiplex PCR, the TCRdb table keeps only in-frame clones and is missing some. The sample has around 310,000 clones, around four fifths seen once; the top ten hold approximately 7%. The sample consisted of PBMCs, taken before ibrutinib treatment. Every receptor here comes from a human donor with chronic lymphocytic leukemia.

J is TRBJ2-5 and V is TRBV6-1, with no clear D. The CDR3 contains 15 residues. V was trimmed by 4 bases and J by 5 bases, leaving 17 bases between them. Germline CDR1 MNHNS, CDR2 SASEGT. The CDR3 here is CASSGFTPEWETQYF. The CDR3 DNA is TGTGCCAGCAGTGGTTTCACACCTGAGTGGGAGACCCAGTACTTC.

The DNA of the CDR3 is TGTGCCAGCAGTGGAGACTGGGGGCATCAGCCCCAGCATTTT. It yields the protein CASSGDWGHQPQHF. The chain carries TRBV6-1 and TRBJ1-5; D perhaps matches TRBD1 (6 bases). The CDR3 runs to 14 residues. Germline V gene sequence: CDR1 MNHNS, CDR2 SASEGT. V was pared by 4 bases and J by 5 bases, with 12 bases between.

The chain employs TRBV6-1 and TRBJ2-7, with a weak D call TRBD2 (5 bases). V lost 5 bases to trimming and J lost 2 bases, with 16 bases between them. The CDR3 is 15 amino acids. Per the germline V gene, CDR1 is MNHNS and CDR2 is SASEGT. The CDR3 protein is CASSPIGGPTYEQYF. In DNA, the CDR3 is TGTGCCAGCAGTCCCATTGGCGGGCCAACCTACGAGCAGTACTTC.

The rearrangement joins TRBV7-9 to TRBJ2-7; 10 bases align to TRBD1. This CDR3 spans 15 amino acids. Germline V lookup: CDR1 SEHNR, CDR2 FQNEAQ (reference sequence). J was trimmed by 7 bases and V by 2 bases; bases with no gene match: 8. Here the CDR3 reads CASSLIGTGVREQYF. The CDR3 DNA is TGTGCCAGCAGCTTAATCGGGACAGGGGTGAGGGAGCAGTACTTC.

This clone occurred a few times. The genes are TRBV7-2 and TRBJ1-5; D gene unclear. The CDR3 length is 12 residues. Germline V gene lookup returns CDR1 SGHTA and CDR2 FQGNSA. The V gene lost 5 bases and the J gene lost 0 bases, with 2 bases spanning the gap. In nucleotides, the CDR3 is TGTGCCAGCAGCCATAGCAATCAGCCCCAGCATTTT. Amino acid sequence: CASSHSNQPQHF.

In this sample, this clone turned up a few times. V and J are TRBV19 and TRBJ2-7; D tentatively reads TRBD1 or TRBD2 (5 bases each). CDR1 is LNHDA, CDR2 SQIVND, per germline (reference sequence). The CDR3 consists of 13 residues. With 6 bases removed from V and 3 bases from J, the gap between germline ends came to 12 bases. The CDR3 loop is CASSTGTNYEQYF. The CDR3 DNA follows: TGTGCCAGTAGCACCGGGACCAACTACGAGCAGTACTTC. Combining the CDR3 with reference TRBV19 and TRBJ2-7 gives the whole variable domain DGGITQSPKYLFRKEGQNVTLSCEQNLNHDAMYWYRQDPGQGLRLIYYSQIVNDFQKGDIAEGYSVSREKKESFPLTVTSAQKNPTAFYLCASSTGTNYEQYFGPGTRLTVT.

This chain connects TRBV30 to TRBJ2-5, with D possibly being TRBD2 (5 bases). The length of the CDR3 is 10 residues. Germline loops: CDR1 GTSNPN, CDR2 SVGIG (reference sequence). Trimming pared 8 bases from V and 11 bases from J, leaving 15 bases between. CDR3 coding DNA: TGTGCCCACGGAGGACGCATGCAGTACTTC. Its translation is CAHGGRMQYF.

This sequence joins TRBV7-9 and TRBJ2-5, with D perhaps TRBD2 (5 bases). Germline V gene lookup returns CDR1 SEHNR and CDR2 FQNEAQ (reference sequence). The V and J ends lost 2 bases and 4 bases respectively, with 8 bases between them. The CDR3 totals 13 residues. The CDR3 DNA reads TGTGCCAGCAGCTTAAGGGAGATAGAGACCCAGTACTTC. It is translated as CASSLREIETQYF.

This rearrangement joins TRBV6-4 to TRBJ1-2, with TRBD1 matching 9 bases. Germline lookup yields CDR1 MRHNA and CDR2 SNTAGT. V was pared by 5 bases and J by 3 bases, with 4 bases of the junction left unmatched. The CDR3 is 14 residues long. The CDR3: CASSPGQGYYGYTF. The CDR3 nucleotides are TGTGCCAGCAGTCCGGGACAGGGCTACTATGGCTACACCTTC.

This chain uses TRBV7-9 with TRBJ2-5; D gene unclear. CDR3 length equals 10 residues. Trimming left V 5 bases short and J 2 bases short, with 0 bases between. In germline, CDR1 is SEHNR, CDR2 FQNEAQ (reference sequence). The CDR3, as DNA: TGTGCCAGCAGCCAAGAGACCCAGTACTTC. Protein product: CASSQETQYF.

The chain employs TRBV9 and TRBJ2-4; 9 bases match TRBD1. Germline-derived CDR1 and CDR2 are SGDLS and YYNGEE. The CDR3 has 14 residues. Trimming removed 3 bases from V and 7 bases from J; junction bases left unmatched: 5. The CDR3 spells CASSGTGEWNIQYF. CDR3 DNA: TGTGCCAGCAGCGGGACAGGGGAATGGAACATTCAGTACTTC.